Sequencing of this T cell receptor (beta chain) was carried out in a study of HIV-infected patients and healthy controls. Study summary: No general T-cell lymphocytopenia was present, and per-chain CDR3 totals resembled those of controls.

No cell fractionation was done, so the repertoire covers all unsorted peripheral blood T cells. cDNA was made from about 500 ng RNA using alpha and beta constant primers. Separate chain-specific third strand synthesis with multiplexing indices produced the alpha and beta libraries. A 5' RACE adapter with a random hexamer and the SP2 primer site was joined to cDNA. One entry per CDR3 protein, called by TCRdb with MiXCR from the 5' RACE reads. Among 7,000 to 8,500 distinct CDR3 sequences, about 6.3% were seen once, and the ten largest hold 22%. The source material was blood, sampled before antiretroviral therapy. This clonotype originated in an adult with HIV infection.

The CDR3 region has the DNA TGCAGTGCTCCGCCCCTAGACAGGCCGAACACCGGGGAGCTGTTTTTT. The encoded protein is CSAPPLDRPNTGELFF. The chain carries TRBV20-1 and TRBJ2-2; tentatively, D is TRBD1 (6 bases). Trimming took 5 bases from V and 0 from J, leaving 16 bases between them. Germline CDR1 and CDR2: DFQATT and SNEGSKA (reference sequence). The CDR3 runs 16 residues.